The 28 T cell receptor beta chains reported below all come from one sample, sequenced in a study of T cell changes during pregnancy in multiple sclerosis. Repertoires were generated with immunoSEQ multiplex PCR, while TCRdb's copy carries only in-frame clones and drops some. This repertoire shows 30,000 to 45,000 clones, around 91% found once; its top ten account for about 0.45%. Sequencing was performed on CD4+ T cells from peripheral blood mononuclear cells, taken in the second trimester of pregnancy. The origin of the receptors is a female donor in good health, enrolled as a control in a pregnancy study.

The rearrangement links TRBV27 to TRBJ2-3; 7 bases agree with TRBD2. This CDR3 is 16 amino acids long. Germline V CDR1 and CDR2: MNHEY, SMNVEV (reference sequence). With V trimmed by 8 bases and J by 4 bases, 15 bases remained unmatched. The DNA for the CDR3 is TGTGCCAGCGCCAGACTAGCAGGAGGGGCGGCAGATACGCAGTATTTT. Encoded protein: CASARLAGGAADTQYF.

V and J are TRBV29-1 and TRBJ2-3; D ambiguous. Deletions cut 5 bases from V and 3 bases from J, with 3 bases between. Per germline, CDR1 SQVTM and CDR2 ANQGSEA. This CDR3 spans 10 amino acids. CDR3 protein: CSVTTDTQYF. CDR3 nucleotide sequence: TGCAGCGTTACAACAGATACGCAGTATTTT.

This rearrangement joins TRBV9 to TRBJ1-2, with D uncertain. Trimming cost V 3 bases and J 1 base, with 10 bases left between them. This CDR3 is 14 amino acids long. Germline V lookup: CDR1 SGDLS, CDR2 YYNGEE. Written as DNA, the CDR3 is TGTGCCAGCAGCGCCTCAGACTTTAACTATGGCTACACCTTC. As protein: CASSASDFNYGYTF.

The chain links TRBV9 to TRBJ1-1, with a tentative D call TRBD1 (5 bases). The CDR3 totals 15 residues. V was pared by 0 bases and J by 5 bases, with 14 bases between. Germline CDR1 and CDR2: SGDLS and YYNGEE. CDR3 sequence reads: CASSVVVGAPTEAFF. The DNA for the CDR3 is TGTGCCAGCAGCGTAGTAGTAGGGGCGCCTACTGAAGCTTTCTTT. The full variable domain, its missing parts supplied by reference TRBV9 and TRBJ1-1, is DSGVTQTPKHLITATGQRVTLRCSPRSGDLSVYWYQQSLDQGLQFLIQYYNGEERAKGNILERFSAQQFPDLHSELNLSSLELGDSALYFCASSVVVGAPTEAFFGQGTRLTVV.

On this clone: The junction and the germline gene differ at one end; a read error may be behind it. The V call is TRBV19, the J call TRBJ2-5; the match to TRBD2 covers 11 bases. Germline V lookup: CDR1 LNHDA, CDR2 SQIVND (reference sequence). The CDR3 consists of 16 residues. The CDR3 sequence: CASSIALAGGQETQYF. The CDR3 nucleotides read TGTGCCAGCAGTATAGCTCTAGCGGGAGGACAAGAGACCCAGTACTTC.

This clone appeared once. J is TRBJ1-1 and V is TRBV2; no definite D call. Germline V gene data show CDR1 as SNHLY and CDR2 as FYNNEI. The CDR3 has 20 amino acids. The V and J ends lost 0 bases and 10 bases respectively, with 33 bases between them. CDR3 amino acids: CASSEAGQLALTPRALGAFF. The CDR3 region has the DNA TGTGCCAGCAGTGAAGCCGGTCAACTAGCTCTCACCCCCCGCGCACTTGGAGCTTTCTTT. Full variable domain (missing parts from reference TRBV2 and TRBJ1-1): EPEVTQTPSHQVTQMGQEVILRCVPISNHLYFYWYRQILGQKVEFLVSFYNNEISEKSEIFDDQFSVERPDGSNFTLKIRSTKLEDSAMYFCASSEAGQLALTPRALGAFFGQGTRLTVV.

This sequence joins TRBV9 and TRBJ2-1, with D hard to call. V shed 2 bases and J shed 0 bases, with 6 bases lying between them. In germline, CDR1 is SGDLS, CDR2 YYNGEE. This CDR3 contains 14 residues. The CDR3 bases are TGTGCCAGCAGCGTCGGTAGCTCCTACAATGAGCAGTTCTTC. Translating gives CASSVGSSYNEQFF.

The chain has TRBV5-1 and TRBJ2-5; 7 bases are shared with TRBD2. J gave up 1 base and V 0 bases, and 3 bases lay outside the gene matches. This CDR3 region has 15 residues. CDR1 and CDR2 (germline): SGHRS, YFSETQ. CDR3 residues: CASSLVGGGQETQYF. For the CDR3, the DNA is TGCGCCAGCAGCTTGGTTGGCGGGGGCCAAGAGACCCAGTACTTC. Full variable domain (remainder filled in from reference TRBV5-1 and TRBJ2-5): KAGVTQTPRYLIKTRGQQVTLSCSPISGHRSVSWYQQTPGQGLQFLFEYFSETQRNKGNFPGRFSGRQFSNSRSEMNVSTLELGDSALYLCASSLVGGGQETQYFGPGTRLLVL.

This sequence joins TRBV28 and TRBJ2-6, with TRBD1 matching 7 bases. With V trimmed by 8 bases and J by 2 bases, 6 bases remained unmatched. Germline CDR1 MDHEN, CDR2 SYDVKM. CDR3 length: 15 residues. The CDR3 spells CASGRDRAGANVLTF. Here the CDR3 DNA reads TGTGCCAGCGGGCGAGACAGGGCTGGGGCCAACGTCCTGACTTTC.

This clone has only one observation. This chain uses TRBV5-1 with TRBJ2-1, with 14 bases identical to TRBD2. Germline values: CDR1 SGHRS, CDR2 YFSETQ. J gave up 8 bases and V 4 bases, and 17 bases lay outside the gene matches. The CDR3 extends over 19 amino acids. For the CDR3, the DNA is TGCGCCAGCAGCCGGATACCGGGACTAGCGGGAGTCACGTTGCATGAGCAGTTCTTC. It encodes CASSRIPGLAGVTLHEQFF.

The CDR3 DNA follows: TGTGCCAGCAGCTCCCTCCGGCGGGGACAGCAGCATACCGGGGAGCTGTTTTTT. Amino acid sequence: CASSSLRRGQQHTGELFF. This chain connects TRBV7-9 to TRBJ2-2, with D perhaps matching TRBD1 (7 bases). CDR1 and CDR2 from the germline V gene are SEHNR and FQNEAQ (reference sequence). The V gene lost 4 bases and the J gene lost 5 bases, with 23 bases spanning the gap. The CDR3 totals 18 residues.

There are a few counts of this clone. The rearrangement joins TRBV7-2 to TRBJ2-7, with D possibly being TRBD1 (6 bases). Germline loops: CDR1 SGHTA, CDR2 FQGNSA. The length of the CDR3 is 14 residues. V lost 6 bases to trimming and J lost 1 base, with 13 bases between them. This CDR3 is CASSRQATSYEQYF. CDR3 bases: TGTGCCAGCAGTCGACAGGCAACTTCCTACGAGCAGTACTTC.

This rearrangement joins TRBV28 to TRBJ2-7; 10 bases align to TRBD1. This CDR3 spans 12 amino acids. Germline values: CDR1 MDHEN, CDR2 SYDVKM. With 8 bases clipped from V and 3 bases from J, the junction kept 1 base outside the gene matches. In nucleotides, the CDR3 is TGTGCCAGCCGGACAGGGGGCTACGAGCAGTACTTC. Its protein is CASRTGGYEQYF.

The sample holds one count of this clone. V and J are TRBV6-1 and TRBJ1-4, with 10 bases aligning to TRBD1. This CDR3 spans 15 amino acids. Trimming cost V 8 bases and J 8 bases; bases outside gene matches: 11. The germline CDR1 and CDR2 sequences are MNHNS and SASEGT. DNA for the CDR3: TGTGCCAGCCAACCCTGGGGGACAGGGGAAGAAAAACTGTTTTTT. As protein: CASQPWGTGEEKLFF.

The chain recombines TRBV5-4 with TRBJ2-5, with 10 bases aligning to TRBD1. V trimming: 4 bases; J trimming: 5 bases; junction bases outside the gene matches: 5. The CDR3 has 14 amino acids. Germline loops: CDR1 SGHNT, CDR2 YYREEE (reference sequence). Here the CDR3 DNA reads TGTGCCAGCAGCGGGGACAGGGGTGATGAGACCCAGTACTTC. Protein product: CASSGDRGDETQYF.

The chain carries TRBV28 and TRBJ2-1, with TRBD2 identical over 12 bases. The junction had 11 bases not matched to a gene; V was cut back by 8 bases and J by 9 bases. Germline loops: CDR1 MDHEN, CDR2 SYDVKM. CDR3 length equals 15 residues. DNA of the CDR3: TGTGCCAGCTCATCTTGGGCTAGCGGGAGGGTTGAGCAGTTCTTC. It translates to CASSSWASGRVEQFF.

The rearrangement uses TRBV5-4 and TRBJ1-1, with D possibly being TRBD1 (6 bases). The germline gives CDR1 SGHNT, CDR2 YYREEE (reference sequence). The V gene lost 7 bases and the J gene lost 1 base, with 17 bases spanning the gap. The CDR3 length is 15 residues. The CDR3 sequence: CASQQLWGQNTEAFF. The CDR3 region has the DNA TGTGCCAGCCAGCAGCTCTGGGGACAGAACACTGAAGCTTTCTTT. Full variable domain (outside the CDR3, taken from reference TRBV5-4 and TRBJ1-1): ETGVTQSPTHLIKTRGQQVTLRCSSQSGHNTVSWYQQALGQGPQFIFQYYREEENGRGNFPPRFSGLQFPNYSSELNVNALELDDSALYLCASQQLWGQNTEAFFGQGTRLTVV.

This rearrangement joins TRBV27 to TRBJ2-4; TRBD2 matches at 9 bases. This CDR3 is built from 16 residues. CDR1 and CDR2 from the germline V gene are MNHEY and SMNVEV (reference sequence). Losses at the gene ends were 2 bases for V and 8 bases for J; bases not matched to a gene: 10. The CDR3 sequence: CASSLGAGGAQDIQYF. The CDR3 region has the DNA TGTGCCAGCAGTTTAGGGGCGGGAGGGGCTCAGGACATTCAGTACTTC.

The rearrangement links TRBV18 to TRBJ2-7; 13 bases agree with TRBD2. With 0 bases clipped from V and 3 bases from J, the junction kept 8 bases outside the gene matches. Per germline, CDR1 KGHSH and CDR2 LQKENI. This CDR3 has 18 amino acids. This chain's CDR3 is CASSPPIGLAGVNYEQYF. CDR3 nucleotide sequence: TGTGCCAGCTCACCACCGATTGGACTAGCGGGAGTTAACTACGAGCAGTACTTC.

The chain joins TRBV18 to TRBJ2-1, with D possibly being TRBD1 (6 bases). Between the trimmed V and J ends, which lost 3 bases and 4 bases, there was a span of 10 bases. CDR3 size: 14 residues. Germline CDR1 is KGHSH and CDR2 is LQKENI. CDR3 sequence (DNA): TGTGCCAGCTCACCGGGACAACGATACAATGAGCAGTTCTTC. Encoded protein: CASSPGQRYNEQFF.

The chain recombines TRBV6-5 with TRBJ2-1, with 7 bases matching TRBD2. Looked up from germline, CDR1 is MNHEY and CDR2 is SVGAGI. CDR3 size: 14 residues. V trimming: 5 bases; J trimming: 8 bases; junction bases outside the gene matches: 9. The CDR3: CASSPGGGKHEQFF. Here the CDR3 DNA reads TGTGCCAGCAGTCCGGGGGGAGGGAAGCATGAGCAGTTCTTC.

This sequence joins TRBV11-2 and TRBJ2-2; TRBD1 agrees at 7 bases. The CDR3 covers 14 residues. CDR1 SGHAT and CDR2 FQNNGV come from the germline V gene. Trimming removed 5 bases from V and 7 bases from J; junction bases left unmatched: 7. The CDR3 sequence: CASSPQGPIGELFF. The CDR3 DNA sequence: TGTGCCAGCAGCCCACAGGGGCCGATCGGGGAGCTGTTTTTT.

The chain carries TRBV28 and TRBJ2-3; D gene ambiguous. V lost 4 bases to trimming and J lost 2 bases, with 10 bases between them. CDR3 length: 14 amino acids. Germline V lookup: CDR1 MDHEN, CDR2 SYDVKM. Here the CDR3 reads CASSSPGATDTQYF. The CDR3 DNA sequence: TGTGCCAGCAGTTCCCCCGGAGCCACAGATACGCAGTATTTT.

This clone counts as medium-sized (0.01 to 0.1%). The CDR3 DNA reads TGTGCCAGCAGTGGCGAGGCTACCAACTATGGCTACACCTTC. It specifies CASSGEATNYGYTF. The J gene is TRBJ1-2, the V gene TRBV2; D remains ambiguous. Per the germline V gene, CDR1 is SNHLY and CDR2 is FYNNEI. Trimming took 4 bases from V and 2 from J, leaving 11 bases between them. The CDR3 has 14 amino acids.

CDR3 residues: CASSEEVAGELFF. The CDR3 nucleotides read TGTGCCAGCTCAGAGGAAGTCGCTGGGGAGCTGTTTTTT. The chain couples TRBV18 to TRBJ2-2; D is unclear. The CDR3 totals 13 residues. The germline V and J ends were trimmed by 5 bases and 8 bases, with 12 bases remaining between them. Germline CDR1 and CDR2: KGHSH and LQKENI.

This clone was found a few times. This rearrangement joins TRBV7-6 to TRBJ2-7; perhaps TRBD2 as D (6 bases). The V end lost 4 bases, the J end lost 3 bases, and 19 bases lay between the germline ends. Looked up from germline, CDR1 is SGHVS and CDR2 is FNYEAQ. The CDR3 runs 16 residues. The CDR3 is CASSSGAVPIGYEQYF. Here the CDR3 DNA reads TGTGCCAGCAGCTCGGGAGCGGTTCCGATCGGCTACGAGCAGTACTTC.

V is TRBV9 and J is TRBJ2-3; D is possibly TRBD1 (6 bases). V lost 4 bases, J lost 1 base, and 13 bases lay in between. CDR1 is SGDLS and CDR2 is YYNGEE in the germline V gene. There are 15 residues in the CDR3. The CDR3 nucleotides are TGTGCCAGCAGCAACAGGGACGAACGCACAGATACGCAGTATTTT. Amino acids: CASSNRDERTDTQYF.

The chain joins TRBV7-9 to TRBJ2-5; 8 positions match TRBD1. Per the germline V gene, CDR1 is SEHNR and CDR2 is FQNEAQ (reference sequence). V shed 5 bases and J 0 bases; nucleotides not matched to a gene: 5. This CDR3 has 15 amino acids. The CDR3 is CASSATTGDQETQYF. The CDR3 region has the DNA TGTGCCAGCAGCGCCACGACAGGGGACCAAGAGACCCAGTACTTC.